Listed here are 2 T cell receptor beta chains from one sample, sequenced in a study of T cell responses to AZD1222 COVID-19 vaccine. Sequencing was performed with immunoSEQ multiplex PCR; in TCRdb, only in-frame clones are kept and a portion is missing. The sample lists around 97,000 clones; 80% to 90% were seen once. Here the sequenced sample was peripheral blood, taken on day 0 of AZD1222 vaccination. The receptors were sampled from an adult in good health.

The rearrangement links TRBV25-1 to TRBJ1-2; perhaps TRBD1 as D (6 bases). The V and J ends lost 3 bases and 6 bases respectively, with 23 bases between them. CDR3 size: 17 residues. The germline gives CDR1 MGHDK, CDR2 SYGVNS. In nucleotides, the CDR3 is TGTGCCAGCAGTGAGAGGGGGGGGAAGGGGCTAATAGATGGCTACACCTTC. The encoded protein is CASSERGGKGLIDGYTF.

The chain uses TRBV18 and TRBJ1-2, with D tentatively TRBD1 (5 bases). The CDR3 is 12 residues long. The V gene's germline CDR1 is KGHSH and CDR2 LQKENI. V was pared by 4 bases and J by 6 bases, with 9 bases between. The CDR3, as DNA: TGTGCCAGCTCACTCGGGGGTGATGGCTACACCTTC. It encodes CASSLGGDGYTF.